This T cell receptor beta chain appears in the sequencing data of a study of cytomegalovirus exposure and HLA in healthy donors. On this clone: Its antigen is unidentified.

V was pared by 2 bases and J by 2 bases, with 12 bases between. This CDR3 contains 15 residues. The germline gives CDR1 MDHEN, CDR2 SYDVKM. General study results and limits: The likely explanation for a cluster of highly shared sequence variants was sequencing artifact.

Amplification used 60 Vbeta primers and 13 Jbeta primers. Generated by immunoSEQ multiplex PCR, the TCRdb table keeps only in-frame clones and is missing some. The data show fewer than 250,000 clones, roughly 79% seen once. The TCR was taken from a man aged 18 to 30 in good health and CMV-seronegative. The sequenced material came from PBMCs. The J gene is TRBJ1-1, the V gene TRBV28, with D unclear. This CDR3 is CASSLDPGSNTEAFF. The CDR3 DNA reads TGTGCCAGCAGTTTAGACCCCGGGAGCAACACTGAAGCTTTCTTT.